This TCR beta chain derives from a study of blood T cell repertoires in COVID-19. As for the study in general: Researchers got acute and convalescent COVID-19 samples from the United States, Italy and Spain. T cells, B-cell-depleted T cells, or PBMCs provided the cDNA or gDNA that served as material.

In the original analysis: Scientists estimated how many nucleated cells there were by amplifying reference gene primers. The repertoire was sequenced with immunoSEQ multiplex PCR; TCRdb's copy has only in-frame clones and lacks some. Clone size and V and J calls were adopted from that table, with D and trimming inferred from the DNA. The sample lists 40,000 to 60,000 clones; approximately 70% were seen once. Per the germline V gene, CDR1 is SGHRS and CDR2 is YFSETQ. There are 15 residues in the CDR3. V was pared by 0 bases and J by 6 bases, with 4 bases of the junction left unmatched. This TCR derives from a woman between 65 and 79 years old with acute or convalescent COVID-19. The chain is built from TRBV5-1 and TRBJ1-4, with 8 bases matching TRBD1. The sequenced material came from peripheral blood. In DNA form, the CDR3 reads TGCGCCAGCAGCTTGGAGGACAGGGTTTATGAAAAACTGTTTTTT. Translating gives CASSLEDRVYEKLFF.